The 17 T cell receptor beta chains reported below all come from one sample, sequenced in a study of T cell responses to AZD1222 COVID-19 vaccine. Data came from immunoSEQ multiplex PCR; TCRdb stores just in-frame clones and leaves some out. The sample comprises more than 110,000 clones, 80% to 95% of which are singletons, and more than 4.5% rests with the top ten. Sample: peripheral blood, taken on day 0 of AZD1222 vaccination. All receptors come from an adult in good health.

This chain uses TRBV18 with TRBJ2-6; tentative D call: TRBD1 (6 bases). Per germline, CDR1 KGHSH and CDR2 LQKENI. V was trimmed by 1 base and J by 0 bases, leaving 10 bases between them. The length of the CDR3 is 17 residues. This chain's CDR3 is CASSPRQVSSGANVLTF. The DNA for the CDR3 is TGTGCCAGCTCACCACGACAGGTGAGCTCTGGGGCCAACGTCCTGACTTTC.

The chain combines TRBV28 with TRBJ1-3, with unresolved D. V was shortened by 1 base and J by 4 bases, with 8 bases between the two germline ends. Germline CDR1 MDHEN, CDR2 SYDVKM. This CDR3 contains 14 residues. The CDR3 nucleotides are TGTGCCAGCAGTTTATTCCCATTAGGAAACACCATATATTTT. It encodes CASSLFPLGNTIYF.

The J gene is TRBJ2-1, the V gene TRBV9; maybe TRBD2 (6 bases). With 2 bases removed from V and 10 bases from J, the gap between germline ends came to 13 bases. The CDR3 length is 13 residues. The germline gives CDR1 SGDLS, CDR2 YYNGEE. The CDR3 region has the DNA TGTGCCAGCAGCGTGGAAGCGGGTGGGGAGCAGTTCTTC. It translates to CASSVEAGGEQFF.

The V and J genes are TRBV5-4 and TRBJ2-1, with D hard to call. The V end was cut by 1 base, the J end by 3 bases, with 8 bases between. The CDR3 length is 14 residues. Looked up from germline, CDR1 is SGHNT and CDR2 is YYREEE (reference sequence). The DNA of the CDR3 is TGTGCCAGCAGCTTGTGGGCAGGCTACAATGAGCAGTTCTTC. Translating it yields CASSLWAGYNEQFF.

The J gene is TRBJ2-1, the V gene TRBV5-1, with D unresolved. Germline assignment: CDR1 SGHRS and CDR2 YFSETQ. CDR3 size: 15 residues. V lost 2 bases to trimming and J lost 5 bases, with 14 bases between them. CDR3 nucleotide sequence: TGCGCCAGCAGCTTAGAGCCCCTTGGGCACAATGAGCAGTTCTTC. Its protein is CASSLEPLGHNEQFF.

The chain carries TRBV12-3 or TRBV12-4 and TRBJ1-2; no clear D gene. The CDR3 is 13 amino acids. V dropped 2 bases and J dropped 4 bases, with 8 bases sitting between them. The CDR3 bases are TGTGCCAGCAGTTTATCGTCTAGCTATGGCTACACCTTC. It encodes CASSLSSSYGYTF.

The chain combines TRBV19 with TRBJ2-2; D remains ambiguous. Germline CDR1 reads LNHDA; CDR2 reads SQIVND (reference sequence). Trimming cost V 5 bases and J 0 bases, with 13 bases left between them. CDR3 length equals 16 residues. The CDR3: CASSEPDGANTGELFF. CDR3 DNA: TGTGCCAGTAGTGAGCCCGATGGCGCGAACACCGGGGAGCTGTTTTTT.

This clone has just one count. The chain links TRBV5-1 to TRBJ1-6; D gene uncertain. V lost 1 base to trimming and J lost 5 bases, with 10 bases between them. CDR1 and CDR2 from the germline V gene are SGHRS and YFSETQ. The CDR3 has 15 amino acids. CDR3 amino acids: CASSLWVSNNSPLHF. The CDR3 nucleotides are TGCGCCAGCAGCTTGTGGGTTTCAAATAATTCACCCCTCCACTTT. Drawing the rest from reference TRBV5-1 and TRBJ1-6, the complete variable domain is KAGVTQTPRYLIKTRGQQVTLSCSPISGHRSVSWYQQTPGQGLQFLFEYFSETQRNKGNFPGRFSGRQFSNSRSEMNVSTLELGDSALYLCASSLWVSNNSPLHFGNGTRLTVT.

This chain joins TRBV3-1 (or the pseudogene TRBV3-2) and TRBJ1-4, with D possibly matching TRBD1 (5 bases). Trimming took 1 base from V and 7 from J, leaving 19 bases between them. This CDR3 comprises 17 residues. Germline assignment: CDR1 LGHDT and CDR2 YNNKEL (reference sequence). DNA for the CDR3: TGTGCCAGCAGCCAAGGGGGCTTGGGTCCTCAAGGTGAAAAACTGTTTTTT. As protein: CASSQGGLGPQGEKLFF.

This chain joins TRBV4-1 and TRBJ1-1; 11 bases are a match to TRBD1. Germline trimming cut 5 bases from V and 4 bases from J; bases unmatched to any gene: 6. This CDR3 has 15 residues. Per germline, CDR1 MGHRA and CDR2 YSYEKL. CDR3 sequence reads: CASSISGTGGTEAFF. CDR3 sequence (DNA): TGCGCCAGCAGCATCTCCGGGACAGGGGGCACTGAAGCTTTCTTT.

This chain joins TRBV12-3 or TRBV12-4 and TRBJ1-1, with TRBD1 matching over 7 bases. The V segment lost 8 bases and the J segment 7 bases; nucleotides outside the gene matches: 4. The CDR3 is 11 amino acids. Written as DNA, the CDR3 is TGTGCCAGCGGATACAGGGGTGAAGCTTTCTTT. Protein sequence: CASGYRGEAFF.

The rearrangement links TRBV10-2 to TRBJ2-4; 11 bases map to TRBD1. The CDR3 has 19 amino acids. The V gene's germline CDR1 is WSHSY and CDR2 SAAADI. With 0 bases clipped from V and 0 bases from J, the junction kept 7 bases outside the gene matches. CDR3: CASSESRTGGLLAKNIQYF. The CDR3 region has the DNA TGCGCCAGCAGTGAGTCGCGGACAGGGGGCTTGCTAGCCAAAAACATTCAGTACTTC.

This chain links TRBV4-2 with TRBJ1-4; D is possibly TRBD1 (6 bases). Germline V gives CDR1 LGHNA, CDR2 YNFKEQ. The CDR3 contains 15 residues. V lost 0 bases to trimming and J lost 7 bases, with 12 bases between them. As DNA, the CDR3 is TGTGCCAGCAGCCAAGAGGGGGCAGGGGTTGAAAAACTGTTTTTT. Its protein is CASSQEGAGVEKLFF.

The chain joins TRBV6-4 to TRBJ2-1; TRBD2 aligns across 8 bases. Germline V gene lookup returns CDR1 MRHNA and CDR2 SNTAGT. The CDR3 contains 14 residues. V dropped 6 bases and J dropped 5; count of bases not matched to a gene: 6. The CDR3 spells CASSPGLENNEQFF. The CDR3 DNA sequence: TGTGCCAGCAGCCCGGGACTAGAGAACAATGAGCAGTTCTTC.

This chain joins TRBV5-1 and TRBJ1-1; the D gene is possibly TRBD1 (5 bases). The CDR3 has 18 residues. The V and J ends lost 0 bases and 1 base respectively, with 19 bases between them. Germline V gene sequence: CDR1 SGHRS, CDR2 YFSETQ. The DNA of the CDR3 is TGCGCCAGCAGCTTGGCAGTCACATCATACGGGGGGAACACTGAAGCTTTCTTT. Protein sequence: CASSLAVTSYGGNTEAFF.

For this clone: Its ends do not fully match the called genes, so a read error is possible. The DNA for the CDR3 is TGTGCCAGCACTTTAAGGGGTTCCAACGAGCAGTACTTC. Encoded protein: CASTLRGSNEQYF. The chain is built from TRBV27 and TRBJ2-7; maybe TRBD1 (5 bases). Germline CDR1 MNHEY, CDR2 SMNVEV (reference sequence). The CDR3 contains 13 residues.

The rearrangement links TRBV14 to TRBJ2-7; D assignment may be TRBD1 or TRBD2 (5 bases each). Germline V gene sequence: CDR1 SGHDN, CDR2 FVKESK. The CDR3 contains 16 residues. V lost 1 base and J 3 bases, leaving 16 bases between the germline ends. The CDR3 DNA follows: TGTGCCAGCAGCCAAGGGGGGTTCCCAATTCTCTACGAGCAGTACTTC. As protein: CASSQGGFPILYEQYF.